This entry lists 22 T cell receptor beta chains sequenced from one sample in a study of Graves' ophthalmopathy and Graves' hyperthyroidism. For repertoire sequencing, the TCR beta CDR3 regions were amplified from RNA transcripts. Investigators did first-round RT-PCR with HTBI primers, then second-round multiplex PCR. MiXCR, run by TCRdb on the multiplex PCR reads, gives a single entry per CDR3 protein. The table lists about 740,000 distinct CDR3 sequences, 35% to 50% of them singletons, with 40% to 55% in the top ten. The sequenced sample consisted of peripheral blood. The receptor set was obtained from an adult man with Graves' ophthalmopathy.

For this clonotype: The junction shows a germline mismatch at one end, possibly a read error. V gene TRBV10-3 combines with J gene TRBJ2-5, with D possibly matching TRBD2 (6 bases). Germline V lookup: CDR1 ENHRY, CDR2 SYGVKD. CDR3 size: 17 residues. In DNA, the CDR3 is TGTGCCAGCAGTTCCCTCGCCGGGGCCGGGACTGGGGAGACCCAGTACTTC. Translation: CASSSLAGAGTGETQYF.

The rearrangement joins TRBV2 to TRBJ1-5; no definite D call. CDR3 length: 13 residues. V was shortened by 8 bases and J by 2 bases, with 10 bases between the two germline ends. CDR1 is SNHLY and CDR2 is FYNNEI in the germline V gene. The CDR3 bases are TGTGCCAGCGTTGGAAAGGGCAATCAGCCCCAGCATTTT. Its protein product is CASVGKGNQPQHF.

This clonotype has only one observation. A read error may produce the germline difference seen at one junction end. The DNA for the CDR3 is TGTGCCAGCAGCCCCCCGGCAGGTACCTCCTACGAGCGGTACTTC. Translating gives CASSPPAGTSYERYF. The chain recombines TRBV9 with TRBJ2-7; unclear D gene. The germline V gene encodes CDR1 SGDLS and CDR2 YYNGEE. CDR3 size: 15 residues.

This clonotype was seen many times. The V call is TRBV20-1, the J call TRBJ2-5; D unclear. V dropped 3 bases and J dropped 3 bases, with 5 bases sitting between them. The germline V gene encodes CDR1 DFQATT and CDR2 SNEGSKA (reference sequence). The CDR3 is made up of 11 amino acids. CDR3 loop: CSAREKETQYF. CDR3 DNA sequence: TGCAGTGCTAGGGAAAAAGAGACCCAGTACTTC.

This clonotype was found a few times. The chain uses TRBV12-3 or TRBV12-4 and TRBJ1-2; TRBD1 aligns across 9 bases. The CDR3 contains 14 residues. J gave up 7 bases and V 4 bases, and 7 bases lay outside the gene matches. CDR3 nucleotide sequence: TGTGCCAGCAGTTACTTTGAGACAGGGGGTGGCTACACCTTC. Amino acids: CASSYFETGGGYTF.

This clonotype showed up just a few times. The rearrangement links TRBV29-1 to TRBJ2-7; 7 nucleotides align to TRBD1. V was pared by 4 bases and J by 3 bases, with 3 bases of the junction left unmatched. Germline V gene sequence: CDR1 SQVTM, CDR2 ANQGSEA. The CDR3 is made up of 12 amino acids. The CDR3 DNA follows: TGCAGCGTTGGACAGGGATACTACGAGCAGTACTTC. Its protein is CSVGQGYYEQYF.

The chain is built from TRBV20-1 and TRBJ2-7, with 9 positions matching TRBD2. This CDR3 has 14 residues. The germline V gene has CDR1 DFQATT and CDR2 SNEGSKA (reference sequence). V lost 2 bases, J lost 2 bases, and 4 bases stayed unmatched. Here the CDR3 DNA reads TGCAGTGCTAGACTAGCGGGGACTACCTACGAGCAGTACTTC. This encodes CSARLAGTTYEQYF.

At least ten counts were recorded for this clonotype. The chain recombines TRBV10-3 with TRBJ2-2; D is possibly TRBD1 (5 bases). The CDR3 runs to 14 residues. With 4 bases removed from V and 1 base from J, the gap between germline ends came to 7 bases. Germline V gene lookup returns CDR1 ENHRY and CDR2 SYGVKD. The CDR3 region has the DNA TGTGCCATCAGTGCTGGACAGAACACCGGGGAGCTGTTTTTT. It encodes CAISAGQNTGELFF.

The rearrangement uses TRBV19 and TRBJ2-7; 8 bases align to TRBD2. CDR3 size: 15 residues. Germline trimming cut 9 bases from V and 3 bases from J; bases unmatched to any gene: 13. Germline CDR1 LNHDA, CDR2 SQIVND (reference sequence). The CDR3 nucleotides read TGTGCCAGCAGCTTAATTAGCGGGACACACTACGAGCAGTACTTC. This sequence encodes CASSLISGTHYEQYF.

The chain recombines TRBV30 with TRBJ2-5; D gene ambiguous. The V gene lost 0 bases and the J gene lost 3 bases, with 8 bases spanning the gap. Looked up from germline, CDR1 is GTSNPN and CDR2 is SVGIG (reference sequence). CDR3 size: 13 residues. The CDR3 loop is CAWSVVAKETQYF. The CDR3 nucleotides read TGTGCCTGGAGTGTAGTAGCTAAAGAGACCCAGTACTTC.

As regards this clonotype: One base away lies a much larger clone, so this may be a sequencing read error. This chain connects TRBV29-1 to TRBJ2-7; D ambiguous. This CDR3 spans 14 amino acids. V shed 2 bases and J shed 4 bases, with 15 bases lying between them. CDR1 is SQVTM and CDR2 is ANQGSEA in the germline V gene. This chain's CDR3 is CSVERNSNTYEQYF. CDR3 DNA sequence: TGCAGCGTTGAAAGGAACTCCAATACTTACGAGCAGTACTTC.

CDR3 nucleotide sequence: TGTGCCAGCAGCTCCGGGACCCCGGGGGTCTACGAGCAGTACTTC. Residues: CASSSGTPGVYEQYF. The rearrangement links TRBV7-9 to TRBJ2-7, with D perhaps matching TRBD2 (6 bases). CDR3 length: 15 residues. Trimming removed 4 bases at V and 3 bases at J, with 16 bases between. Germline V gene lookup returns CDR1 SEHNR and CDR2 FQNEAQ (reference sequence).

This clonotype was observed once. V is TRBV6-5 and J is TRBJ2-5; 7 bases line up with TRBD2. Germline CDR1 and CDR2: MNHEY and SVGAGI. There are 14 residues in the CDR3. With V trimmed by 2 bases and J by 7 bases, 7 bases remained unmatched. The CDR3 nucleotides read TGTGCCAGCAGTTACAACCAGGGCGGGGGGACCCAGTACTTC. This sequence encodes CASSYNQGGGTQYF.

Of note for this clonotype: At one of its ends the junction is not consistent with the germline gene, which may arise from a read error. This rearrangement joins TRBV5-5 to TRBJ2-5, with D possibly called TRBD1 or TRBD2 (5 bases each). Germline V gene lookup returns CDR1 SGHKS and CDR2 YYEKEE (reference sequence). CDR3 size: 15 residues. The CDR3 coding sequence is TGCGCCAGCAGTCCAAGGTTGGGGACCCAAGAGACCCAGTACTTC. Translating gives CASSPRLGTQETQYF.

About this clonotype itself: One junction end does not reproduce the germline sequence, and a read error may be involved. The chain couples TRBV2 to TRBJ1-2, with D possibly being TRBD1 (5 bases). The CDR3 is made up of 12 amino acids. CDR1 and CDR2 from the germline V gene are SNHLY and FYNNEI. CDR3 sequence reads: CASSERGYGYAF. Here the CDR3 DNA reads TGTGCCAGCAGTGAAAGGGGCTATGGCTACGCCTTC.

Notes on this clonotype: The CDR3 ends on some other residue instead of the conserved phenylalanine or tryptophan, so this is likely a read error. The DNA for the CDR3 is TGTGCCAGCAGTGAACAGGGGGTATTCCAAATGAACACTGAAGCTTTCTAT. This sequence encodes CASSEQGVFQMNTEAFY. This chain connects TRBV2 to TRBJ1-1, with 7 bases that match TRBD1. From germline, CDR1 is SNHLY and CDR2 FYNNEI. This CDR3 is built from 17 residues. V was clipped by 2 bases and J by 0 bases; unmatched bases: 9.

The chain has TRBV25-1 and TRBJ2-7, with D perhaps assigned TRBD1 or TRBD2 (5 bases each). The V and J ends lost 6 bases and 5 bases respectively, with 29 bases between them. The CDR3 runs 18 residues. Per the germline V gene, CDR1 is MGHDK and CDR2 is SYGVNS. CDR3 amino acids: CASSLAQYDVRAPHEQYF. CDR3 DNA sequence: TGTGCCAGCAGCTTAGCGCAGTACGACGTCAGGGCGCCCCACGAGCAGTACTTC.

This clonotype was found many times. The junction does not match germline at one end; this may be a read error. This chain links TRBV24-1 with TRBJ1-5, with D unresolved. This CDR3 region has 13 residues. Germline V gene lookup returns CDR1 KGHDR and CDR2 SFDVKD. Here the CDR3 DNA reads TGTGCCAGCAGTGAACTGAGGAATCAGCCCCAGCATTTT. Protein: CASSELRNQPQHF.

This rearrangement joins TRBV11-1 to TRBJ1-5; D not certain. CDR3 length: 15 amino acids. Trimming left V 5 bases short and J 0 bases short, with 11 bases between. CDR1 and CDR2 from the germline V gene are SGHAT and FQDESV (reference sequence). In DNA form, the CDR3 reads TGTGCCAGCAGCGCCGACATTTCTAGCAATCAGCCCCAGCATTTT. Its protein is CASSADISSNQPQHF. Filled out from reference TRBV11-1 and TRBJ1-5, the complete variable domain reads EAEVAQSPRYKITEKSQAVAFWCDPISGHATLYWYRQILGQGPELLVQFQDESVVDDSQLPKDRFSAERLKGVDSTLKIQPAELGDSAMYLCASSADISSNQPQHFGDGTRLSIL.

The chain uses TRBV10-3 and TRBJ2-7, with TRBD1 as a possible D gene (6 bases). V shed 10 bases and J shed 1 base, with 17 bases lying between them. The CDR3 runs 14 residues. Germline assignment: CDR1 ENHRY and CDR2 SYGVKD. CDR3 DNA sequence: TGTGCCACAAGTCCGGAGCAGGGGTCCTACGAGCAGTACTTC. It encodes CATSPEQGSYEQYF.

The chain has TRBV7-9 and TRBJ1-3; D remains unclear. CDR1 and CDR2 from the germline V gene are SEHNR and FQNEAQ (reference sequence). This CDR3 is built from 15 residues. V was shortened by 2 bases and J by 2 bases, with 10 bases between the two germline ends. The chain's CDR3 is CASSLSPITGNTIYF. CDR3 sequence (DNA): TGTGCCAGCAGCTTAAGTCCAATCACTGGAAACACCATATATTTT. Variable domain in full (rest from reference TRBV7-9 and TRBJ1-3): DTGVSQNPRHKITKRGQNVTFRCDPISEHNRLYWYRQTLGQGPEFLTYFQNEAQLEKSRLLSDRFSAERPKGSFSTLEIQRTEQGDSAMYLCASSLSPITGNTIYFGEGSWLTVV.

With respect to this clonotype: Germline is not matched at one junction end, which may reflect a read error. This sequence joins TRBV25-1 and TRBJ2-5, with 9 bases identical to TRBD1. This CDR3 has 14 amino acids. CDR1 and CDR2 (germline): MGHDK, SYGVNS. The CDR3 region is CASSVGQGQETRYF. The CDR3 bases are TGTGCCAGCAGCGTCGGACAGGGGCAAGAGACCCGGTACTTC.